The entry below describes one T cell receptor (beta chain). This clone was picked up one time. Its antigen is unknown. No quality values exist for individual bases; no much larger clone is one base distant. The record originates from a study of OX40 agonist ivuxolimab in advanced cancers. Looking at the study overall: Ivuxolimab was an agonistic, fully human IgG2 monoclonal antibody directed against OX40 (CD134), a costimulatory receptor. The paper covers the monotherapy dose-escalation part of the phase I ivuxolimab trial, which included N of about 56 patients. Among the roughly 50 dose-escalation patients, about 20 had hepatocellular carcinoma, approximately 15 melanoma, 9 renal cell carcinoma and 9 head and neck cancer. Patients were allowed to have had prior anti-PD-1, anti-PD-L1 or anti-CTLA-4 therapy, and more than 30% of the dose-escalation patients had previously received checkpoint inhibitors. Intravenous ivuxolimab was administered to patients every 2 weeks at six dose levels: 0.01, 0.1, 0.3, 1.5, 3 and 10 mg/kg. Partial responses occurred in three dose-escalation patients, of whom one had hepatocellular carcinoma and two had cutaneous melanoma. The dose-escalation cohort was roughly 83% male with a mean age of about 58 years, ranging from roughly 20 to 80. Peripheral TCRbeta sequencing was intended to test whether TCR sequence diversity was altered and clonal T-cell expansion was caused by ivuxolimab. The paper as a whole reports these results and caveats: Which antigens the clonally expanded peripheral T cells were specific for was not determined. Low levels of normalized T-cell clonal expansion were also shown by some nonresponding patients. In partial responders in the 0.1-3.0 mg/kg groups, normalized peripheral clonal expansion was found to be among the lowest, especially among CD8+ T cells. At doses of 0.1 to 3.0 mg/kg, clonal expansion of both CD4+ and CD8+ blood T cells was observed from baseline to week 6. After ivuxolimab, more expanded clones were found on average in CD8+ T cells than in CD4+ T cells.

The CDR3 covers 17 residues, taking in both the cysteine and the phenylalanine. Kept here is only the CDR3 DNA, which spans 51 bases and is read in frame from base 1. Sequences MNHEY (CDR1) and SMNVEV (CDR2) are obtained from the germline V gene (reference sequence). The junction shows trimming of 5 bases on V and 4 bases on J, plus 22 bases between the germline ends. The trial excluded patients who had a history of autoimmune disease or who were on systemic immunosuppression. Peripheral blood for TCR sequencing was collected from all dose cohorts at baseline, on cycle 4 day 1, and on cycle 7 day 1. The samples were taken from a phase I, first-in-human, multicenter, open-label dose-escalation trial of ivuxolimab. Adults with locally advanced or metastatic melanoma, renal cell, hepatocellular, or head and neck squamous cell carcinoma were enrolled in the trial. Before TCR sequencing, CD4+ T cells and CD8+ T cells from peripheral blood were sorted into separate populations.

To sequence the TCRbeta CDR3 region, genomic DNA was isolated from the sorted cells. The immunoSEQ Assay was used to sequence the TCRbeta CDR3 regions. Drawn from immuneACCESS, this table holds only the in-frame rearrangements with V and J called that TCRdb kept. Clones are partly lost; checked studies trace under half to an unresolved V gene and leave the rest unexplained. The sample table records about 17,000 clones; 82% of these occur just once. The ten largest clones represent about 2.4% of the sample. Recombination joined TRBV27 with TRBJ2-3; no D segment can be confidently identified. Sample: CD4+ or CD8+ T cells sorted from blood, taken in a trial of the OX40 agonist ivuxolimab. This receptor was identified in an adult with an advanced solid tumor such as melanoma, head and neck, liver or kidney cancer. The CDR3 region: CASSLFFDTPPADTQYF. The DNA sequence is given as TGTGCCAGCAGTCTGTTTTTCGACACCCCTCCCGCAGATACGCAGTATTTT.